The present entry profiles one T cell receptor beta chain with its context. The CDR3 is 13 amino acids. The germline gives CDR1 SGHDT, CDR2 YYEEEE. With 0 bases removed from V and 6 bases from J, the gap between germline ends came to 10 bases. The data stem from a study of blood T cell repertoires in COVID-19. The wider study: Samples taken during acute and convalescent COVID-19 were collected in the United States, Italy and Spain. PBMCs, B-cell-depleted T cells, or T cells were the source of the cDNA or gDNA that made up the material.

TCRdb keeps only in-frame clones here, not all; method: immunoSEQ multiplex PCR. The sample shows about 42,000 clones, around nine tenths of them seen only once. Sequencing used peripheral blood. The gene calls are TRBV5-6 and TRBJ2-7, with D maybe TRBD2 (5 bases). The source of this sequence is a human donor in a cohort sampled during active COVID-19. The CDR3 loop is CASSLGGVAEQYF. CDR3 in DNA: TGTGCCAGCAGCTTGGGGGGAGTCGCCGAGCAGTACTTC. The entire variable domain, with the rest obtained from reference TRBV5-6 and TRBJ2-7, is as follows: DAGVTQSPTHLIKTRGQQVTLRCSPKSGHDTVSWYQQALGQGPQFIFQYYEEEERQRGNFPDRFSGHQFPNYSSELNVNALLLGDSALYLCASSLGGVAEQYFGPGTRLTVT.